The 25 T cell receptor beta chains presented below share a single source sample, sequenced in a study of neurological immune-mediated disorders. TCRdb itself ran the 5' RACE reads through MiXCR, one entry per CDR3 protein. The top ten clones hold 5.6% of a sample with 60,000 to 70,000 distinct CDR3 sequences, about 5% of them seen once. Source material: PBMCs. Receptors were obtained from a human donor with multiple sclerosis. The donor label of this sample is uncertain.

This clonotype occurred many times. V is TRBV10-2 and J is TRBJ1-4, with D possibly TRBD1 on 6 matching bases. The CDR3 sequence is 15 residues long. Trimming took 2 bases from V and 6 from J, leaving 13 bases between them. Germline assignment: CDR1 WSHSY and CDR2 SAAADI. The CDR3 coding sequence is TGCGCCAGCAGTGAGCAGGGCAGGGGAGATGAAAAACTGTTTTTT. Encoded protein: CASSEQGRGDEKLFF.

This clonotype was seen at least ten times. The V and J genes are TRBV20-1 and TRBJ2-1; D tentatively fits TRBD1 or TRBD2 (5 bases each). V gave up 0 bases and J gave up 10 bases, with 10 bases separating them. Germline V gene sequence: CDR1 DFQATT, CDR2 SNEGSKA (reference sequence). The CDR3 extends over 12 amino acids. CDR3 protein: CSARDRGVEQFF. The CDR3 nucleotides are TGCAGTGCTAGAGATAGAGGGGTGGAGCAGTTCTTC.

The CDR3 DNA is TGTGCCAGCACCTTGGGAGGGGTTGAAGCTTTCTTT. As protein: CASTLGGVEAFF. The genes are TRBV6-6 and TRBJ1-1; tentatively, D is TRBD1 (5 bases). The germline V and J ends were trimmed by 7 bases and 7 bases, with 13 bases remaining between them. Germline V gene lookup returns CDR1 MNHNY and CDR2 SVGAGI (reference sequence). This CDR3 has 12 residues.

This clonotype came up many times. The rearrangement links TRBV6-5 to TRBJ1-6; 7 nucleotides agree with TRBD1. Trimming cost V 2 bases and J 7 bases; bases outside gene matches: 5. The CDR3 spans 15 residues. Looked up from germline, CDR1 is MNHEY and CDR2 is SVGAGI. For the CDR3, the DNA is TGTGCCAGCAGTTACGCCGGGACAGTCAATTCACCCCTCCACTTT. As protein: CASSYAGTVNSPLHF.

This clonotype has at least ten counts. Here the CDR3 reads CASSQEGQKEQFF. The CDR3 DNA reads as TGTGCCAGCAGCCAAGAGGGACAAAAAGAGCAGTTCTTC. The V call is TRBV3-1, the J call TRBJ2-1; D is possibly TRBD1 (6 bases). Trimming removed 0 bases from V and 10 bases from J, with 10 bases in between. The CDR3 has 13 residues. Germline CDR1 reads LGHDT; CDR2 reads YNNKEL (reference sequence).

This clonotype was seen ten or more times. The chain links TRBV18 to TRBJ2-1; tentatively, D is TRBD1 (6 bases). Trimming pared 1 base from V and 4 bases from J, leaving 11 bases between. Germline V gene data show CDR1 as KGHSH and CDR2 as LQKENI. The CDR3 is 15 residues long. The CDR3 sequence is CASSPQAGVYNEQFF. DNA of the CDR3: TGTGCCAGCTCACCACAGGCAGGGGTATACAATGAGCAGTTCTTC. Together with reference TRBV18 and TRBJ2-1, the CDR3 gives the full variable domain: NAGVMQNPRHLVRRRGQEARLRCSPMKGHSHVYWYRQLPEEGLKFMVYLQKENIIDESGMPKERFSAEFPKEGPSILRIQQVVRGDSAAYFCASSPQAGVYNEQFFGPGTRLTVL.

Many counts were recorded for this clonotype. This chain connects TRBV11-2 to TRBJ2-1; the match to TRBD2 covers 8 bases. The CDR3 contains 16 residues. The germline V gene has CDR1 SGHAT and CDR2 FQNNGV. The V segment lost 6 bases and the J segment 3 bases; nucleotides outside the gene matches: 10. CDR3 sequence reads: CASSDLAGRFYNEQFF. DNA for the CDR3: TGTGCCAGCAGTGACTTAGCGGGGAGATTCTACAATGAGCAGTTCTTC.

This clonotype has more than one count but fewer than ten. A much bigger clone sits one base away, suggesting this may be a read error. This sequence joins TRBV9 and TRBJ2-3, with D unclear. The CDR3 runs to 14 residues. The germline gives CDR1 SGDLS, CDR2 YYNGEE. The chain's CDR3 is CASGVSRVMDTQYF. The CDR3 DNA follows: TGTGCCAGCGGCGTTTCTAGGGTTATGGATACGCAGTATTTT.

Ten or more counts support this clonotype. This chain links TRBV14 with TRBJ2-3; a weak D match, TRBD2 (7 bases). The V and J ends lost 2 bases and 0 bases respectively, with 15 bases between them. The CDR3 runs to 17 residues. Germline values: CDR1 SGHDN, CDR2 FVKESK. CDR3 coding DNA: TGTGCCAGCAGCCAATCGGCGGGGGCCACAAGCACAGATACGCAGTATTTT. The encoded protein is CASSQSAGATSTDTQYF.

This clonotype was detected ten times or more. This chain uses TRBV7-3 with TRBJ1-3; 7 bases are shared with TRBD1. The CDR3 loop spans 16 amino acids. Germline values: CDR1 SGHTA, CDR2 FQGTGA. The junction had 8 bases not matched to a gene; V was cut back by 4 bases and J by 2 bases. CDR3 sequence: CASSSRPGTAGNTIYF. In nucleotides, the CDR3 is TGTGCCAGCAGCTCACGACCCGGGACAGCTGGAAACACCATATATTTT.

This clonotype was seen repeatedly, ten times or more. The chain carries TRBV5-1 and TRBJ2-2; D possibly corresponds to TRBD1 (6 bases). The CDR3 has 15 amino acids. Germline V gene sequence: CDR1 SGHRS, CDR2 YFSETQ. The V gene lost 0 bases and the J gene lost 0 bases, with 6 bases spanning the gap. CDR3 sequence reads: CASSLDRANTGELFF. The CDR3 DNA follows: TGCGCCAGCAGCTTGGACAGGGCGAACACCGGGGAGCTGTTTTTT.

This clonotype was seen at least ten times. The rearrangement joins TRBV7-2 to TRBJ2-1, with D uncertain. The V gene's germline CDR1 is SGHTA and CDR2 FQGNSA. The CDR3 sequence is 13 residues long. The V end lost 1 base, the J end lost 9 bases, and 10 bases lay between the germline ends. The CDR3 protein is CASSLEARGEQFF. The CDR3, as DNA: TGTGCCAGCAGCTTAGAGGCCCGAGGTGAGCAGTTCTTC.

The gene calls are TRBV19 and TRBJ1-5; no clear D gene. CDR3 length: 14 amino acids. Trimming pared 3 bases from V and 7 bases from J, leaving 13 bases between. The V gene's germline CDR1 is LNHDA and CDR2 SQIVND (reference sequence). CDR3 in amino acids: CASSIEGFGQPQHF. The CDR3 DNA sequence: TGTGCCAGTAGTATTGAAGGGTTCGGGCAGCCCCAGCATTTT.

This clonotype came up many times. The V call is TRBV5-1, the J call TRBJ2-3; 11 bases line up with TRBD2. V trimming: 5 bases; J trimming: 5 bases; junction bases outside the gene matches: 7. The CDR3 extends over 15 amino acids. CDR1 is SGHRS, CDR2 YFSETQ, per germline. In DNA form, the CDR3 reads TGCGCCAGCAGTTCTAGCGGGGGGCTCGGAGATACGCAGTATTTT. Its translation is CASSSSGGLGDTQYF. The full variable domain, with the rest looked up from reference TRBV5-1 and TRBJ2-3, is KAGVTQTPRYLIKTRGQQVTLSCSPISGHRSVSWYQQTPGQGLQFLFEYFSETQRNKGNFPGRFSGRQFSNSRSEMNVSTLELGDSALYLCASSSSGGLGDTQYFGPGTRLTVL.

CDR3 amino acids: CASSLASLNEQFF. In nucleotides, the CDR3 is TGCGCCAGCAGCTTGGCGAGCCTGAATGAGCAGTTCTTC. The V call is TRBV5-1, the J call TRBJ2-1, with D unresolved. Per germline, CDR1 SGHRS and CDR2 YFSETQ. Trimming removed 0 bases from V and 7 bases from J, with 8 bases in between. This CDR3 spans 13 amino acids.

This clonotype was seen at least ten times. The chain employs TRBV20-1 and TRBJ2-2, with 11 bases that match TRBD2. Germline V CDR1 and CDR2: DFQATT, SNEGSKA (reference sequence). The CDR3 runs to 16 residues. V dropped 6 bases and J dropped 6; count of bases not matched to a gene: 12. The CDR3 bases are TGCAGTGCAAAACCTTCTAGCGGGGGGACCGCCGGGGAGCTGTTTTTT. As protein: CSAKPSSGGTAGELFF.

The genes are TRBV5-1 and TRBJ1-2; D remains unclear. The CDR3 has 14 amino acids. V dropped 0 bases and J dropped 2 bases, with 8 bases sitting between them. Looked up from germline, CDR1 is SGHRS and CDR2 is YFSETQ. The CDR3 here is CASSLDDRNYGYTF. The CDR3 bases are TGCGCCAGCAGCTTGGATGACCGAAACTATGGCTACACCTTC.

This clonotype has ten or more counts. This chain joins TRBV27 and TRBJ2-2; 8 bases match TRBD1. Germline V gene lookup returns CDR1 MNHEY and CDR2 SMNVEV (reference sequence). There are 15 residues in the CDR3. Trimming at V came to 4 bases and at J to 3 bases, leaving 4 bases not matched to a gene. Here the CDR3 reads CASSSDRAYTGELFF. Written as DNA, the CDR3 is TGTGCCAGCAGTTCGGACAGGGCTTACACCGGGGAGCTGTTTTTT.

In its sample, this clonotype was seen many times. V gene TRBV7-6 combines with J gene TRBJ1-4; unclear D gene. CDR3 length equals 15 residues. Germline V gene lookup returns CDR1 SGHVS and CDR2 FNYEAQ. The germline V and J ends were trimmed by 1 base and 4 bases, with 10 bases remaining between them. The CDR3 spells CASSLDGQDNEKLFF. The CDR3 DNA reads TGTGCCAGCAGCTTAGACGGGCAGGATAATGAAAAACTGTTTTTT. The full variable domain, completed using reference TRBV7-6 and TRBJ1-4, is GAGVSQSPRYKVTKRGQDVALRCDPISGHVSLYWYRQALGQGPEFLTYFNYEAQQDKSGLPNDRFSAERPEGSISTLTIQRTEQRDSAMYRCASSLDGQDNEKLFFGSGTQLSVL.

The table lists this clonotype with many counts. This chain joins TRBV5-1 and TRBJ2-2, with 11 bases fitting TRBD1. The CDR3 has 17 amino acids. Germline V CDR1 and CDR2: SGHRS, YFSETQ. V lost 5 bases to trimming and J lost 4 bases; unmatched junction nucleotides: 10. CDR3 DNA sequence: TGCGCCAGCAGACCTACCACCGGGACAGGGGGCACCGGGGAGCTGTTTTTT. Translated, it gives CASRPTTGTGGTGELFF.

J is TRBJ1-1 and V is TRBV20-1, with D uncertain. Germline lookup yields CDR1 DFQATT and CDR2 SNEGSKA (reference sequence). Trimming removed 5 bases from V and 5 bases from J, with 12 bases in between. CDR3 length: 12 residues. The CDR3 sequence is CSASRAQTEAFF. The CDR3 DNA sequence: TGCAGTGCTTCCCGGGCCCAGACTGAAGCTTTCTTT.

This clonotype has just a few counts. CDR3 in DNA: TGTGCCAGCAGTTACAGGGGCCGCTACTACGAGCAGTACTTC. Residues: CASSYRGRYYEQYF. The chain couples TRBV6-2 or TRBV6-3 to TRBJ2-7; D possibly corresponds to TRBD1 (5 bases). The germline V gene has CDR1 MNHEY and CDR2 SVGEGT. V was pared by 2 bases and J by 3 bases, with 11 bases between. The CDR3 contains 14 residues.

This clonotype has a count of ten or more. This chain uses TRBV7-8 with TRBJ2-7; weak D call: TRBD1 (6 bases). Deletions cut 5 bases from V and 2 bases from J, with 10 bases between. CDR1 is SGHVS and CDR2 is FQNEAQ in the germline V gene. The CDR3 covers 13 residues. CDR3 nucleotide sequence: TGTGCCAGCAGCAACAGGGTCCCCTACGAGCAGTACTTC. It translates to CASSNRVPYEQYF.

This clonotype was seen repeatedly, ten times or more. The gene calls are TRBV5-1 and TRBJ2-5; D is perhaps TRBD1 (7 bases). V lost 6 bases and J lost 5, with 14 bases in between. This CDR3 is 13 amino acids long. Per germline, CDR1 SGHRS and CDR2 YFSETQ. CDR3 nucleotides: TGCGCCAGCACCCGACAGGGAGGCGAGACCCAGTACTTC. It specifies CASTRQGGETQYF.

There are many counts of this clonotype. V and J are TRBV7-6 and TRBJ2-1; the match to TRBD1 covers 8 bases. Germline lookup yields CDR1 SGHVS and CDR2 FNYEAQ. The J segment lost 8 bases and the V segment lost 5 bases, leaving 8 bases of the junction unmatched. This CDR3 has 14 residues. The CDR3 sequence is CASSTRQGSDEQFF. The CDR3 bases are TGTGCCAGCAGCACCCGACAGGGGTCGGATGAGCAGTTCTTC.